The TCR beta chain under discussion was sequenced for a study of blood T cell repertoires in COVID-19. Across the whole study: COVID-19 samples, acute and convalescent, were from the United States, Italy and Spain. PBMCs, B-cell-depleted T cells, or T cells were the source of the cDNA or gDNA that made up the material.

With 5 bases clipped from V and 4 bases from J, the junction kept 4 bases outside the gene matches. Germline lookup yields CDR1 MNHEY and CDR2 SMNVEV (reference sequence). The length of the CDR3 is 14 residues. Authors' processing steps: Reference gene primer amplification in the assay estimated nucleated cell counts. Generated by immunoSEQ multiplex PCR, the TCRdb table keeps only in-frame clones and is missing some. From that table come the V and J calls and clone size; the DNA was used to work out D and trimming. The table has about 140,000 clones, approximately 78% seen once; the top ten hold about 4%.

The chain has TRBV27 and TRBJ2-3; 9 nucleotides line up with TRBD1. Specimen: peripheral blood. The TCR was taken from an elderly woman with acute or convalescent COVID-19. CDR3 bases: TGTGCCAGCAGTGGCGGGACAGGGCCAGATACGCAGTATTTT. Translating gives CASSGGTGPDTQYF.